Many counts were recorded for the clone carrying this T cell receptor (beta chain). This entry belongs to a study of regulatory T cells in long-lasting Graves disease. HTBI primers from iRepertoire and Arm-PCR of CDR3 regions yielded the TCR beta libraries. Each CDR3 protein is one row after TCRdb ran MiXCR on the multiplex PCR reads. Among fewer than 650,000 distinct CDR3 sequences listed, approximately 15% were seen once. Time point specified: newly diagnosed GD, antithyroid drugs for less than 3 months. Researchers made the TCR library from RNA that was extracted from PBMCs. Patients came through an endocrinology department, and that department was in Xi'an, China. Peripheral blood, roughly 9.2 milliliters per patient, was collected in EDTA tubes. V was shortened by 2 bases and J by 2 bases, with 16 bases between the two germline ends. This CDR3 is 16 amino acids long. The V gene's germline CDR1 is SGHTA and CDR2 FQGNSA.

These records were also assigned to another study, of T cells in Graves' hyperthyroidism and ophthalmopathy.

This chain connects TRBV7-2 to TRBJ2-7; weak D call: TRBD2 (6 bases). Here the sequenced sample was peripheral blood mononuclear cells (PBMCs), taken at new diagnosis, from a patient treated with antithyroid drugs. The sequence derives from a woman in her thirties with Graves disease. CDR3 in DNA: TGTGCCAGCAGCTTACTCCGGGACTGGCGGACCTACGAGCAGTACTTC. The encoded protein is CASSLLRDWRTYEQYF. The full variable domain, in which reference TRBV7-2 and TRBJ2-7 provide the parts outside the CDR3, is GAGVSQSPSNKVTEKGKDVELRCDPISGHTALYWYRQSLGQGLEFLIYFQGNSAPDKSGLPSDRFSAERTGGSVSTLTIQRTQQEDSAVYLCASSLLRDWRTYEQYFGPGTRLTVT.